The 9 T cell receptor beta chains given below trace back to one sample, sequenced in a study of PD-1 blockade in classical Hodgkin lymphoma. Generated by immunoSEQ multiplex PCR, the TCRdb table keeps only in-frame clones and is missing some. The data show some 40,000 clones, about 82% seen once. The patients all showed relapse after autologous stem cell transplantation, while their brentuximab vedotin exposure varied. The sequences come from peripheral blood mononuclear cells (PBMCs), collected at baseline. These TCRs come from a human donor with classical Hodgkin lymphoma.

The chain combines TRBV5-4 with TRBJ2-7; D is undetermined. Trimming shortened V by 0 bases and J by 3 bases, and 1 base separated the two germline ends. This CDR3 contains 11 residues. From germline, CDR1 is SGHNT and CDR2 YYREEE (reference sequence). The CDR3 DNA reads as TGTGCCAGCAGCTTGGGCTACGAGCAGTACTTC. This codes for CASSLGYEQYF.

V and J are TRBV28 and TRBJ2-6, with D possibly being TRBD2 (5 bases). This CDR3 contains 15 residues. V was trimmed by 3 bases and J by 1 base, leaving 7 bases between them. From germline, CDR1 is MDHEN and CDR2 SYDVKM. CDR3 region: CASSFSGSGANVLTF. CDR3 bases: TGTGCCAGCAGTTTTTCGGGATCTGGGGCCAACGTCCTGACTTTC. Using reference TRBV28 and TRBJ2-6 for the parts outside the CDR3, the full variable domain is DVKVTQSSRYLVKRTGEKVFLECVQDMDHENMFWYRQDPGLGLRLIYFSYDVKMKEKGDIPEGYSVSREKKERFSLILESASTNQTSMYLCASSFSGSGANVLTFGAGSRLTVL.

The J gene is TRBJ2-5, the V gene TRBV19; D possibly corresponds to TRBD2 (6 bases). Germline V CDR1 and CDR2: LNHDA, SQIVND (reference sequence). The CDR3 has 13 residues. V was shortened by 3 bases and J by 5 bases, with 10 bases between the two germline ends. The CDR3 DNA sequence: TGTGCCAGTAGTATTGGTCGGGGGGAGACCCAGTACTTC. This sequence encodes CASSIGRGETQYF.

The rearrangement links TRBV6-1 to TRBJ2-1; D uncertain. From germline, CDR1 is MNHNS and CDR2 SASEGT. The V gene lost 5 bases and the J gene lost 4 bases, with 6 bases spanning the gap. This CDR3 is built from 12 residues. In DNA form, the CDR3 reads TGTGCCAGCAGTCGCTCTTACAATGAGCAGTTCTTC. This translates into CASSRSYNEQFF.

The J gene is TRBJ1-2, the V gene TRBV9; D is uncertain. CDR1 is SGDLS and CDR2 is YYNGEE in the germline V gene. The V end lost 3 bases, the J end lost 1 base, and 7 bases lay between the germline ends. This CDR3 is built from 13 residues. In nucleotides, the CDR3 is TGTGCCAGCAGCGCCTTAATTAACTATGGCTACACCTTC. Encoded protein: CASSALINYGYTF.

The CDR3 region is CASGAGQGWTEAFF. The CDR3 bases are TGTGCCAGCGGGGCTGGACAGGGATGGACTGAAGCTTTCTTT. This chain joins TRBV7-9 and TRBJ1-1; 8 nucleotides match TRBD1. The CDR3 loop spans 14 amino acids. The germline gives CDR1 SEHNR, CDR2 FQNEAQ (reference sequence). Losses at the gene ends were 8 bases for V and 5 bases for J; bases not matched to a gene: 10.

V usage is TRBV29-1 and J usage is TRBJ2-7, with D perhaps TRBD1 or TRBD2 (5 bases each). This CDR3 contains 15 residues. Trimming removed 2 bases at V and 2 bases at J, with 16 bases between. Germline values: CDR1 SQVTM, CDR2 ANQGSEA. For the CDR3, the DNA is TGCAGCGTTGAAAAAAACCGGGACGGAGCCTACGAGCAGTACTTC. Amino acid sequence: CSVEKNRDGAYEQYF.

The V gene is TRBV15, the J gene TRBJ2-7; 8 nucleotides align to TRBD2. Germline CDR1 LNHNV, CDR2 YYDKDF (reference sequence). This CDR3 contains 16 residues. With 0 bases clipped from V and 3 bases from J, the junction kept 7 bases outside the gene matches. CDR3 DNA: TGTGCCACCAGCAGAGAGGCCGGGACTAGTTTCTACGAGCAGTACTTC. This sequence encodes CATSREAGTSFYEQYF.

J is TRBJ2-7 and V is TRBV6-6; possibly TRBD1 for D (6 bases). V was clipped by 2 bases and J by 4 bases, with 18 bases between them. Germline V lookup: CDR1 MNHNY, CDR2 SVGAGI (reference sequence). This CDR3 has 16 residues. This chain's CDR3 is CASSYDGWTDVYEQYF. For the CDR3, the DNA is TGTGCCAGCAGTTACGACGGGTGGACAGATGTTTACGAGCAGTACTTC.